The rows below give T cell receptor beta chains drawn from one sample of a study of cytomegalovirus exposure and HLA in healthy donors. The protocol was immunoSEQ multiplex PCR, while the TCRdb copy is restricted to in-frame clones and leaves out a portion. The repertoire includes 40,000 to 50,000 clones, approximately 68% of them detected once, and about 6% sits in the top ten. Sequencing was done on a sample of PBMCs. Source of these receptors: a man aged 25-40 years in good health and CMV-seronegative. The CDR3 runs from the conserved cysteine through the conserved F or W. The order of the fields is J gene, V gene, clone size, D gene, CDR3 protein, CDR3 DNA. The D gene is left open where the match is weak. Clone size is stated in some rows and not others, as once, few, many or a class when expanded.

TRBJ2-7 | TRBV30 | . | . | CAWNYGTYEQYF | TGTGCCTGGAACTACGGTACCTACGAGCAGTACTTC
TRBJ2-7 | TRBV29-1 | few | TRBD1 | CSVVGLTGAYEQYF | TGCAGCGTTGTAGGTTTGACAGGGGCCTACGAGCAGTACTTC
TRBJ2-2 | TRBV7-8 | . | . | CASSSPTGFNTGELFF | TGTGCCAGCAGCTCGCCGACAGGATTTAACACCGGGGAGCTGTTTTTT
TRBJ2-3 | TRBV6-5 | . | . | CASNYGRGTHTQYF | TGTGCCAGCAATTACGGTCGCGGAACACATACGCAGTATTTT
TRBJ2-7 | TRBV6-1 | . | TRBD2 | CASSEGLAKSYEQYF | TGTGCCAGCAGTGAGGGACTAGCGAAATCCTACGAGCAGTACTTC
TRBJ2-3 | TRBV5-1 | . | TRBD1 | CASSLAGTGRTDTQYF | TGCGCCAGCAGCTTGGCCGGGACAGGGCGAACAGATACGCAGTATTTT
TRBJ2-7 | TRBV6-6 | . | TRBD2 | CASSQLGLAGSEQYF | TGTGCCAGCAGCCAACTAGGACTAGCGGGAAGCGAGCAGTACTTC
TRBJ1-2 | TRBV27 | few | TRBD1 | CASSLRDSANYGYTF | TGTGCCAGCAGTTTAAGGGACAGCGCTAACTATGGCTACACCTTC
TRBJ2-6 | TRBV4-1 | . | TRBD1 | CASSPHGDSDRGLGANVLTF | TGCGCCAGCAGCCCACATGGGGATTCGGACAGGGGGTTGGGGGCCAACGTCCTGACTTTC
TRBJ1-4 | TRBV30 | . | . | CAWKTALGREKLFF | TGTGCCTGGAAGACAGCTCTGGGTCGCGAAAAACTGTTTTTT
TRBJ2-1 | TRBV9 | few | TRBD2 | CASSVSGSYNEQFF | TGTGCCAGCAGCGTCAGCGGGAGCTACAATGAGCAGTTCTTC
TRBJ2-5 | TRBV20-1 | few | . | CSAKETQYF | TGCAGTGCCAAAGAGACCCAGTACTTC
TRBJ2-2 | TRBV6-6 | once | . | CASAGSSPGELFF | TGTGCCAGCGCCGGGAGTTCCCCCGGGGAGCTGTTTTTT
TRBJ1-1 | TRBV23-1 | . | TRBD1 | CASSQETGRTEAFF | TGCGCCAGCAGTCAAGAGACAGGGAGGACTGAAGCTTTCTTT
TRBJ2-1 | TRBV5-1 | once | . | CASSFQGSDNEQFF | TGCGCCAGCAGTTTCCAGGGTTCTGACAATGAGCAGTTCTTC
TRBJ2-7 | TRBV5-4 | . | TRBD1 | CASSSPGQGRGGSYYEQYF | TGTGCCAGCAGTTCGCCGGGACAGGGAAGGGGAGGAAGTTACTACGAGCAGTACTTC
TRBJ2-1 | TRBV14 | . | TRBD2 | CASSPYKELAGVNEQFF | TGTGCCAGCAGCCCATATAAAGAACTAGCGGGAGTGAATGAGCAGTTCTTC
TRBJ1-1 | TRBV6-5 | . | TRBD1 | CASSYSGTGRNTEAFF | TGTGCCAGCAGTTACTCGGGGACAGGGCGGAACACTGAAGCTTTCTTT
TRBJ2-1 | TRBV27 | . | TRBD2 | CASSLGLAGGVEQFF | TGTGCCAGCAGTTTGGGGCTAGCGGGAGGTGTTGAGCAGTTCTTC